This TCR beta chain was sequenced during a study of technical replicates of blood from a few donors. TCRdb's copy holds only in-frame clones and misses some; the assay was immunoSEQ multiplex PCR. Of 15,000 to 20,000 clones listed, around 86% are singletons. Sequencing used PBMCs. This clonotype was sampled from a human donor in good health.

CDR3 DNA: TGTGCCAGCAGCCTCCCCCATCCAGCGGGAGCTCACGAGCAGTACTTC. The encoded protein is CASSLPHPAGAHEQYF. The chain joins TRBV6-6 to TRBJ2-7, with 8 bases matching TRBD2. V was pared by 6 bases and J by 5 bases, with 15 bases of the junction left unmatched. The V gene's germline CDR1 is MNHNY and CDR2 SVGAGI (reference sequence). This CDR3 has 16 residues.